This TCR beta chain stems from a study of T cell responses to AZD1222 COVID-19 vaccine. Study-level results: Only six people who got AZD1222 tested seropositive at baseline. Repertoire samples came only from after the peak T cell response. Among spike-specific TCRs, nearly half reportedly target unmutated variant regions.

TCRdb keeps only in-frame clones here, not all; method: immunoSEQ multiplex PCR. The repertoire holds about 92,000 clones, 88% seen once, with less than 6% in the top ten. Germline CDR1 MNHEY, CDR2 SVGAGI. CDR3 length equals 15 residues. V lost 9 bases to trimming and J lost 3 bases; unmatched junction nucleotides: 13. Details on this clone: Its target is unknown.

This receptor was identified in an adult in good health. The chain couples TRBV6-5 to TRBJ2-5; 7 bases map to TRBD1. The sample in question was peripheral blood, obtained on day 0 of AZD1222 vaccination. The CDR3, as DNA: TGTGCCAGTACTCTAGAGGGGGCTACGAAAGAGACCCAGTACTTC. Amino acids: CASTLEGATKETQYF.